One and the same sample provided the 26 T cell receptor beta chains below, sequenced in a study of shared clonotypes between healthy human individuals. Produced via immunoSEQ multiplex PCR; TCRdb's table is partial and in-frame only. The top ten hold over 9.5% of the sample, which has roughly 490,000 clones, less than 80% seen once. Material: PBMCs. The receptors stem from a woman in her thirties or forties in good health. Some clones in this sample may be carry-over from other donors' samples.

The J gene is TRBJ2-3, the V gene TRBV7-8, with TRBD2 as a possible D gene (6 bases). V dropped 3 bases and J dropped 0 bases, with 10 bases sitting between them. The CDR3 runs to 15 residues. In germline, CDR1 is SGHVS, CDR2 FQNEAQ. The CDR3 DNA follows: TGTGCCAGCAGCTTTCGAGGACTAAGCACAGATACGCAGTATTTT. It translates to CASSFRGLSTDTQYF.

The chain has TRBV5-6 and TRBJ2-4; 9 nucleotides agree with TRBD1. Trimming took 0 bases from V and 4 from J; bases not matched to a gene: 2. This CDR3 has 15 amino acids. Per the germline V gene, CDR1 is SGHDT and CDR2 is YYEEEE. The DNA for the CDR3 is TGTGCCAGCAGCTTGGCTGGACAGGGGAAAAACATTCAGTACTTC. Protein: CASSLAGQGKNIQYF.

In the case of this clone: Distinct nucleotide sequences in the sample also encode this CDR3. CDR3 in DNA: TGTGCCAGCAGTCTGGGCGATGAGCAGTTCTTC. Amino acid sequence: CASSLGDEQFF. The chain is built from TRBV2 and TRBJ2-1; no reliable D call. V was clipped by 5 bases and J by 8 bases, with 7 bases between them. The V gene's germline CDR1 is SNHLY and CDR2 FYNNEI. The CDR3 is 11 amino acids.

This rearrangement joins TRBV2 to TRBJ1-4; weak D call: TRBD1 (5 bases). CDR3 size: 16 residues. V lost 7 bases and J lost 8, with 23 bases in between. Germline V CDR1 and CDR2: SNHLY, FYNNEI. The CDR3 is CASNLGPVGVWEKLFF. Here the CDR3 DNA reads TGTGCCAGCAACCTAGGTCCGGTGGGGGTTTGGGAAAAACTGTTTTTT.

CDR3 nucleotide sequence: TGTGCCAGCAGTTTATTGGGCGTGGTGGGCACCACCGAGACCCAGTACTTC. Amino acids: CASSLLGVVGTTETQYF. This sequence joins TRBV28 and TRBJ2-5; D remains ambiguous. Germline CDR1 is MDHEN and CDR2 is SYDVKM. Trimming shortened V by 1 base and J by 5 bases, and 20 bases separated the two germline ends. The CDR3 is 17 amino acids.

This clone appeared a single time. The chain couples TRBV2 to TRBJ2-5, with D perhaps TRBD1 (6 bases). The DNA end is a closer match to TRBJ2-7, so the J assignment may be wrong. This CDR3 region has 15 residues. Germline loops: CDR1 SNHLY, CDR2 FYNNEI. The CDR3 coding sequence is TGTGCCAGCAGTCCTGACAGGTCCCGCTCGGGCGAGCAGTACTTC. Translation gives CASSPDRSRSGEQYF.

The CDR3 DNA reads as TGTGCCAGCAGTCAACGAGGAGCGGGAATTCACGAGCAGTACTTC. This encodes CASSQRGAGIHEQYF. This rearrangement joins TRBV6-6 to TRBJ2-7; 7 nucleotides match TRBD2. V shed 5 bases and J 5 bases; nucleotides not matched to a gene: 12. This CDR3 comprises 15 residues. CDR1 is MNHNY and CDR2 is SVGAGI in the germline V gene (reference sequence).

The CDR3 reads CASRDLDKKETQYF. The CDR3 DNA reads as TGTGCCAGCAGGGATCTGGACAAGAAAGAGACCCAGTACTTC. The chain recombines TRBV28 with TRBJ2-5; possible D gene TRBD1, 5 bases. Germline V lookup: CDR1 MDHEN, CDR2 SYDVKM. Trimming took off 6 bases at V and 3 bases at J, with 14 bases between the two ends. This CDR3 comprises 14 residues.

The J gene is TRBJ2-7, the V gene TRBV7-6; perhaps D is TRBD1 or TRBD2 (5 bases each). Per germline, CDR1 SGHVS and CDR2 FNYEAQ. This CDR3 region has 14 residues. V shed 4 bases and J shed 2 bases, with 12 bases lying between them. The CDR3 here is CASSSRDHPYEQYF. The CDR3 bases are TGTGCCAGCAGCTCCCGGGACCACCCCTACGAGCAGTACTTC. Together with reference TRBV7-6 and TRBJ2-7, the CDR3 gives the full variable domain: GAGVSQSPRYKVTKRGQDVALRCDPISGHVSLYWYRQALGQGPEFLTYFNYEAQQDKSGLPNDRFSAERPEGSISTLTIQRTEQRDSAMYRCASSSRDHPYEQYFGPGTRLTVT.

The CDR3 DNA reads as TGTGCCACCAGCAGAGATTACTATGGCTACACCTTC. The encoded protein is CATSRDYYGYTF. The gene calls are TRBV15 and TRBJ1-2, with D uncertain. This CDR3 is built from 12 residues. Germline V lookup: CDR1 LNHNV, CDR2 YYDKDF (reference sequence). V was pared by 0 bases and J by 3 bases, with 2 bases between.

On this clone: This probably arose from a read error, given a far larger clone one base away. This chain connects TRBV29-1 to TRBJ1-1; no clear D gene. Germline V gives CDR1 SQVTM, CDR2 ANQGSEA. Trimming took off 5 bases at V and 4 bases at J, with 14 bases between the two ends. This CDR3 has 13 residues. CDR3 bases: TGCAGCGTTAAGAGGTCAACGAGCACTGAAGCTTTCTTT. Residues: CSVKRSTSTEAFF.

This clone occurred once. The V gene is TRBV4-2, the J gene TRBJ2-4; TRBD2 aligns across 12 bases. The length of the CDR3 is 18 residues. Germline values: CDR1 LGHNA, CDR2 YNFKEQ. The J segment lost 7 bases and the V segment lost 8 bases, leaving 18 bases of the junction unmatched. In nucleotides, the CDR3 is TGTGCCAGCTCCTCCACTGGGCTAGCGGGAGGGGGGAAGAACATTCAGTACTTC. It specifies CASSSTGLAGGGKNIQYF.

This clone was counted a single time. The chain couples TRBV5-1 to TRBJ2-1, with 9 bases fitting TRBD1. V dropped 0 bases and J dropped 6; count of bases not matched to a gene: 13. The CDR3 covers 18 residues. Germline V gene data show CDR1 as SGHRS and CDR2 as YFSETQ. CDR3 in DNA: TGCGCCAGCAGCTTGGCTGGGGGAGGGGACAGGGTAACCAATGAGCAGTTCTTC. It yields the protein CASSLAGGGDRVTNEQFF. Looking up the rest from reference TRBV5-1 and TRBJ2-1 gives the full variable domain: KAGVTQTPRYLIKTRGQQVTLSCSPISGHRSVSWYQQTPGQGLQFLFEYFSETQRNKGNFPGRFSGRQFSNSRSEMNVSTLELGDSALYLCASSLAGGGDRVTNEQFFGPGTRLTVL.

The chain is built from TRBV4-2 and TRBJ2-7, with 13 nucleotides matching TRBD2. The germline V gene has CDR1 LGHNA and CDR2 YNFKEQ. The CDR3 consists of 16 residues. The junction had 2 bases not matched to a gene; V was cut back by 0 bases and J by 3 bases. CDR3 amino acids: CASSQDWTSGSYEQYF. The DNA of the CDR3 is TGTGCCAGCAGCCAAGATTGGACTAGCGGGAGCTACGAGCAGTACTTC.

The V and J genes are TRBV11-3 and TRBJ2-3, with D unresolved. V was trimmed by 0 bases and J by 2 bases, leaving 6 bases between them. Germline CDR1 SGHNT, CDR2 YENEEA. The CDR3 length is 14 residues. CDR3 residues: CASSLDRITDTQYF. CDR3 DNA sequence: TGTGCCAGCAGCTTAGACCGGATCACAGATACGCAGTATTTT.

The V and J genes are TRBV18 and TRBJ2-5; either TRBD1 or TRBD2 may fit D (5 bases each). The V end was cut by 3 bases, the J end by 9 bases, with 11 bases between. CDR3 length equals 12 residues. Germline V gene sequence: CDR1 KGHSH, CDR2 LQKENI. The CDR3 reads CASSPEGSAQYF. Here the CDR3 DNA reads TGTGCCAGCTCACCCGAGGGGTCGGCCCAGTACTTC.

The rearrangement links TRBV7-9 to TRBJ1-2; D is uncertain. V was trimmed by 4 bases and J by 4 bases, leaving 10 bases between them. Germline values: CDR1 SEHNR, CDR2 FQNEAQ (reference sequence). The CDR3 contains 13 residues. The CDR3 nucleotides read TGTGCCAGCAGCTGGATCAAAAGCTATGGCTACACCTTC. It codes for CASSWIKSYGYTF.

The genes are TRBV5-5 and TRBJ1-3; TRBD1 is a possible D gene (5 bases). Germline loops: CDR1 SGHKS, CDR2 YYEKEE (reference sequence). The CDR3 runs 16 residues. V shed 0 bases and J shed 0 bases, with 10 bases lying between them. CDR3 nucleotides: TGTGCCAGCAGCTTGGACAGGACTTTCTCTGGAAACACCATATATTTT. Protein: CASSLDRTFSGNTIYF.

This sequence joins TRBV7-9 and TRBJ2-1; 11 bases agree with TRBD2. Germline trimming cut 5 bases from V and 5 bases from J; bases unmatched to any gene: 5. Germline assignment: CDR1 SEHNR and CDR2 FQNEAQ (reference sequence). This CDR3 contains 15 residues. CDR3 bases: TGTGCCAGCAGCATGCCGGGACTAGCGGACAATGAGCAGTTCTTC. Its translation: CASSMPGLADNEQFF.

As DNA, the CDR3 is TGTGCCAGCTCACCTCAGGTAAACAATGAGCAGTTCTTC. This encodes CASSPQVNNEQFF. This chain connects TRBV18 to TRBJ2-1, with D unresolved. Trimming left V 3 bases short and J 5 bases short, with 8 bases between. The germline V gene has CDR1 KGHSH and CDR2 LQKENI. This CDR3 has 13 residues.

The chain carries TRBV30 and TRBJ2-1; D is perhaps TRBD2 (5 bases). The ends were cut back, 1 base at V and 7 bases at J, with 14 bases in the middle. The CDR3 loop spans 14 amino acids. CDR1 GTSNPN and CDR2 SVGIG come from the germline V gene (reference sequence). The CDR3 DNA follows: TGTGCCTGGAGTGCCCCCACTAGTGGGAATGAGCAGTTCTTC. Protein: CAWSAPTSGNEQFF.

The chain recombines TRBV7-9 with TRBJ2-1, with TRBD2 as a possible D gene (6 bases). The CDR3 has 16 residues. Between the trimmed V and J ends, which lost 1 base and 7 bases, there was a span of 17 bases. Germline CDR1 and CDR2: SEHNR and FQNEAQ (reference sequence). CDR3 amino acids: CASSLGEAGIGNEQFF. DNA of the CDR3: TGTGCCAGCAGCTTAGGAGAGGCGGGAATAGGGAATGAGCAGTTCTTC.

This chain uses TRBV27 with TRBJ2-7; 9 nucleotides agree with TRBD1. The CDR3 spans 15 residues. Germline assignment: CDR1 MNHEY and CDR2 SMNVEV (reference sequence). The junction had 8 bases not matched to a gene; V was cut back by 5 bases and J by 3 bases. The CDR3 reads CASSRTGTGIYEQYF. In DNA form, the CDR3 reads TGTGCCAGCAGTCGTACCGGGACAGGGATCTACGAGCAGTACTTC.

The V call is TRBV5-1, the J call TRBJ2-7, with D possibly matching TRBD1 (7 bases). V lost 0 bases, J lost 4 bases, and 14 bases lay in between. The CDR3 covers 15 residues. CDR1 SGHRS and CDR2 YFSETQ come from the germline V gene. The chain's CDR3 is CASSLGFAGGYEQYF. The CDR3 coding sequence is TGCGCCAGCAGCTTGGGGTTTGCAGGGGGGTACGAGCAGTACTTC.

The chain couples TRBV15 to TRBJ1-4; possible D gene TRBD1, 6 bases. Germline loops: CDR1 LNHNV, CDR2 YYDKDF (reference sequence). The CDR3 runs to 14 residues. V lost 4 bases and J 7 bases, leaving 13 bases between the germline ends. The CDR3 here is CATSNQGRSEKLFF. The CDR3 DNA sequence: TGTGCCACCAGCAACCAGGGGAGGAGTGAAAAACTGTTTTTT.

The chain uses TRBV6-1 and TRBJ1-1; D might be TRBD1 (6 bases). Germline V gene lookup returns CDR1 MNHNS and CDR2 SASEGT. The V and J ends lost 7 bases and 1 base respectively, with 13 bases between them. The CDR3 runs 14 residues. The CDR3 bases are TGTGCCAGCACCATTGGAGGGGGGAACACTGAAGCTTTCTTT. Its translation is CASTIGGGNTEAFF.